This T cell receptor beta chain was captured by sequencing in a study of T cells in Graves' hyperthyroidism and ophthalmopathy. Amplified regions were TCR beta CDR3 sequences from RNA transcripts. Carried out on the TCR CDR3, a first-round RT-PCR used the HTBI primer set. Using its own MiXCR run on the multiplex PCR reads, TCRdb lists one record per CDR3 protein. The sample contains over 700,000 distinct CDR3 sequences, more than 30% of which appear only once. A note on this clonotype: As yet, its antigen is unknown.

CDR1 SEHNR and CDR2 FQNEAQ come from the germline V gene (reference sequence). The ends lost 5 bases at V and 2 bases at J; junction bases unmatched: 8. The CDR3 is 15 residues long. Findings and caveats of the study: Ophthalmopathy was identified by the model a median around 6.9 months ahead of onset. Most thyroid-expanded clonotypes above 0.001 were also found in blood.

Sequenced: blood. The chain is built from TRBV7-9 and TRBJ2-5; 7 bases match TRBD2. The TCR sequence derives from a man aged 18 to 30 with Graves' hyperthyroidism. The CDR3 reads CASSQDPGGQETQYF. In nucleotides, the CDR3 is TGTGCCAGCAGCCAAGACCCGGGAGGTCAAGAGACCCAGTACTTC.